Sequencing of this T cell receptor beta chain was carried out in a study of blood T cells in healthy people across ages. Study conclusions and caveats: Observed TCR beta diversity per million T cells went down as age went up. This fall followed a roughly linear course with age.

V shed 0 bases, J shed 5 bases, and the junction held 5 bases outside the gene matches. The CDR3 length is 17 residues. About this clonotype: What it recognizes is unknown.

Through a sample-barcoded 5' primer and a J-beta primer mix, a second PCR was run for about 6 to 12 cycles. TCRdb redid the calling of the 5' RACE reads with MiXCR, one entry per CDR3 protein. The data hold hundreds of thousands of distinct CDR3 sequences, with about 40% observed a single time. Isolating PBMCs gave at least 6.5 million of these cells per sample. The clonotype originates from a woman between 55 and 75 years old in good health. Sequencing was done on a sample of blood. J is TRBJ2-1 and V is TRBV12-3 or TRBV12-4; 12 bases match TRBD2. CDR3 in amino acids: CASSLARLAGVDNEQFF. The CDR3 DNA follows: TGTGCCAGCAGTTTAGCGAGACTAGCGGGAGTAGACAATGAGCAGTTCTTC.